This T cell receptor beta chain came from a study of Graves' ophthalmopathy and Graves' hyperthyroidism. The study's findings and limits: Blood was where most expanded thyroid clonotypes above 0.001 frequency also turned up.

Hyperthyroidism showing no ophthalmopathy within 18 months of follow-up was stable. From fresh peripheral blood, 8 to 10 ml in volume, the PBMCs were obtained. This CDR3 is built from 14 residues. CDR1 DFQATT and CDR2 SNEGSKA come from the germline V gene (reference sequence). RNA transcripts served as template for amplifying TCR beta CDR3 sequences. HTBI primers were used in a first-round RT-PCR, which preceded a second-round multiplex PCR. TCRdb re-derived calls from the multiplex PCR reads in MiXCR, one entry per CDR3 protein. The repertoire holds under 800,000 distinct CDR3 sequences, 22% seen once, with more than 5.5% in the top ten. Regarding this clonotype: The antigen remains undetermined. A junction boundary mismatches the germline segment, possibly from a read error.

Sample: peripheral blood. The TCR comes from a woman aged 18-29 years with stable Graves' hyperthyroidism. Some clones in this sample may be carry-over from other donors' samples. The chain joins TRBV20-1 to TRBJ1-5; D may be TRBD1 (6 bases). DNA for the CDR3: TGCAGTGCTACTACAGGGCGTAGCAATCAGCCCCCGCATTTT. Translated, it gives CSATTGRSNQPPHF.